Given below is one T cell receptor (beta chain) in context. No antigen is known for it. The data were taken from a study of T cell responses to AZD1222 COVID-19 vaccine. The study, taken as a whole, reports: Spike-wide vaccine-associated CD4 TCRs dominated at 160-218 and 743-854. Repertoires in all cases were sampled only once the peak T cell response had passed. Females outnumbered males among donors, who were mostly white British; clonal diversity was possibly underestimated.

Assay used: immunoSEQ multiplex PCR; TCRdb lists only in-frame clones, some missing. The sample holds approximately 99,000 clones, 89% seen once. This CDR3 is 13 amino acids long. Germline values: CDR1 MNHEY, CDR2 SMNVEV (reference sequence). V lost 7 bases and J 5 bases, leaving 12 bases between the germline ends. This sample comprised peripheral blood, obtained on day 0 of MenACWY control vaccination. V is TRBV27 and J is TRBJ2-1, with D maybe TRBD2 (5 bases). This receptor was obtained from an adult in good health. The DNA for the CDR3 is TGTGCCAGCACGAGGTACGGGGACAATGAGCAGTTCTTC. Protein sequence: CASTRYGDNEQFF.